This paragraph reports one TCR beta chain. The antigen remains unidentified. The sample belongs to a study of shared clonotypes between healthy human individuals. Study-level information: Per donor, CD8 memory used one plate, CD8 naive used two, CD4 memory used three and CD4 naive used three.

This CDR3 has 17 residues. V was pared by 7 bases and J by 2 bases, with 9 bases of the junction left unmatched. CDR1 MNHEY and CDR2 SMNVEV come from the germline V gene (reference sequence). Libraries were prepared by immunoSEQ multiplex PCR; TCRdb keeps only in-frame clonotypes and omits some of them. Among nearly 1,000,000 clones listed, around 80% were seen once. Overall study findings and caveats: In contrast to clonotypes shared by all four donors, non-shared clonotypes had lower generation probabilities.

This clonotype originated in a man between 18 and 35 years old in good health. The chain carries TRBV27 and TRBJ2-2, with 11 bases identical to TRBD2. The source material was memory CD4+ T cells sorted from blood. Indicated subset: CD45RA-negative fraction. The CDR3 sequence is CASIGLAGKTNTGELFF. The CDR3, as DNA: TGTGCCAGCATCGGACTAGCGGGTAAAACAAACACCGGGGAGCTGTTTTTT.